This entry describes one TCR beta chain. Its specificity is unknown. These data come from a study of T cells in localized non-small cell lung cancer. Generated by immunoSEQ multiplex PCR, the TCRdb table keeps only in-frame clones and is missing some. The sample gives 100,000 or so clones, approximately 91% of which show up once; 4.1% is in the top ten. Germline CDR1 is LNHDA and CDR2 is SQIVND (reference sequence). V lost 4 bases and J lost 0; bases outside the gene matches: 9. The CDR3 covers 17 residues. General study points: The study sequenced only one region of the tumor. As a result, intratumor heterogeneity could not be excluded and remains possible. When the top 100 tumor clones were examined, a median about 60 of them also appeared in the adjacent lung, which was paired and uninvolved.

This sequence joins TRBV19 and TRBJ1-5; 7 bases fit TRBD1. The TCR sequence derives from a woman aged 35 to 70 with stage II squamous cell lung carcinoma. The sequenced sample was PBMCs, obtained before any cancer treatment. The CDR3 loop is CASSRTTGWDSNQPQHF. The CDR3 region has the DNA TGTGCCAGTAGTAGAACGACAGGGTGGGATAGCAATCAGCCCCAGCATTTT.